The clone carrying this T cell receptor (beta chain) was seen once. This record belongs to a study of preoperative IRX-2 immunotherapy in early breast cancer. Using immunoSEQ multiplex PCR, the repertoire was profiled, and TCRdb retains in-frame clones only, with some absent. In the table there are roughly 35,000 clones, 90% to 95% of which are singletons. CDR1 is LNHDA, CDR2 SQIVND, per germline (reference sequence). This CDR3 region has 17 residues. With 5 bases removed from V and 0 bases from J, the gap between germline ends came to 20 bases. As to treatment: preoperative locoregional IRX-2 cytokine immunotherapy. Patients received preoperative, locoregional IRX-2 cytokine immunotherapy in a phase Ib study.

The genes are TRBV19 and TRBJ2-7; D assignment may be TRBD1 or TRBD2 (5 bases each). This TCR was sampled from a human donor with breast cancer. The sample was collected from a patient treated with IRX-2 immunotherapy. The CDR3 sequence: CASSEGPPATSSYEQYF. DNA of the CDR3: TGTGCCAGTAGTGAGGGGCCACCAGCGACGAGCTCCTACGAGCAGTACTTC.